Listed below are T cell receptor beta chains from one sample, sequenced in a study of blood T cells in healthy people across ages. In TCRdb, the 5' RACE reads were re-called with MiXCR into one record per CDR3 protein. The sample contains a few hundred thousand distinct CDR3 sequences, more than 45% of which appear only once. Sequences were obtained from blood. These receptors were collected from a man in his sixties in good health. The CDR3 runs from the conserved cysteine through the conserved F or W. A D gene is named only where the DNA matches it firmly. Expanded clones are given a class, and other clones once, few, many or no size at all.

TRBJ2-3	TRBD2	few	TRBV7-9	18	CASSLVMRGRADTDTQYF	TGTGCCAGCAGCTTAGTCATGAGAGGGAGGGCCGACACAGATACGCAGTATTTT
TRBJ2-1	.	.	TRBV14	13	CASRTRGGNEQFF	TGTGCCAGCAGGACTAGGGGAGGAAATGAGCAGTTCTTC
TRBJ1-5	.	.	TRBV7-2	14	CASSLSNSNQPQHF	TGTGCCAGCAGCTTATCGAATAGCAATCAGCCCCAGCATTTT
TRBJ2-4	.	.	TRBV11-1	15	CASSFGGDHKNIQYF	TGTGCCAGCAGCTTTGGAGGGGACCACAAAAACATTCAGTACTTC
TRBJ1-1	TRBD1	.	TRBV20-1	16	CSASLSAGGPNTEAFF	TGCAGTGCTAGTCTGTCGGCAGGGGGCCCGAACACTGAAGCTTTCTTT
TRBJ2-4	TRBD2	.	TRBV20-1	15	CSDRPAREGWNIQYF	TGCAGCGATAGGCCGGCGCGGGAGGGGTGGAACATTCAGTACTTC
TRBJ2-7	.	.	TRBV20-1	11	CSAGGNREQYF	TGCAGTGCTGGCGGGAATCGCGAGCAGTACTTC
TRBJ2-1	TRBD2	few	TRBV24-1	16	CATAKTGTSGNNEQFF	TGTGCCACCGCCAAGACCGGGACTAGCGGAAACAATGAGCAGTTCTTC
TRBJ2-1	.	.	TRBV6-2/TRBV6-3	14	CASSPWTSYNEQFF	TGTGCCAGCAGCCCGTGGACTTCTTACAATGAGCAGTTCTTC
TRBJ1-4	.	.	TRBV6-6	15	CASSDRGVQNEKLFF	TGTGCCAGCAGTGATCGGGGGGTTCAAAATGAAAAACTGTTTTTT
TRBJ2-7	TRBD2	many	TRBV20-1	11	CSAKVGTSGYF	TGCAGTGCTAAAGTGGGGACTAGCGGGTACTTC
TRBJ2-7	TRBD1	many	TRBV29-1	12	CSAGTGGYEQYF	TGCAGCGCTGGGACAGGGGGCTACGAGCAGTACTTC
TRBJ2-5	.	.	TRBV2	16	CASSDGRAPSQETQYF	TGTGCCAGCAGTGACGGACGGGCCCCCTCCCAAGAGACCCAGTACTTC
TRBJ2-5	TRBD2	few	TRBV24-1	15	CATSDLRTSQETQYF	TGTGCCACCAGTGATTTACGGACTAGCCAAGAGACCCAGTACTTC
TRBJ1-4	.	few	TRBV9	17	CASSPRGGTPTNEKLFF	TGTGCCAGCAGCCCGAGGGGGGGAACCCCAACTAATGAAAAACTGTTTTTT
TRBJ2-7	TRBD1	.	TRBV7-6	15	CASSAQGVGRSEQYF	TGTGCCAGCAGCGCACAGGGGGTCGGAAGGAGCGAGCAGTACTTC
TRBJ2-1	TRBD1	.	TRBV7-2	16	CASSLVSGTGEYEQFF	TGTGCCAGCAGCTTAGTATCCGGGACAGGGGAGTATGAGCAGTTCTTC
TRBJ2-7	.	.	TRBV7-2	16	CASSLVRPRGSYEQYF	TGTGCCAGCAGCTTAGTTCGGCCTAGGGGATCCTACGAGCAGTACTTC